The 26 T cell receptor beta chains below all came from one sample that was sequenced in a study of blood T cell repertoires in COVID-19. Generated by immunoSEQ multiplex PCR, the TCRdb table keeps only in-frame clones and is missing some. The table shows hundreds of thousands of clones, with more than 75% occurring only once. Sequencing was performed on peripheral blood. The receptors originated from a woman aged 40-49 years who had recovered from COVID-19.

V is TRBV28 and J is TRBJ2-2, with 8 bases identical to TRBD1. Trimming at V came to 11 bases and at J to 5 bases, leaving 7 bases not matched to a gene. This CDR3 has 13 residues. The germline V gene has CDR1 MDHEN and CDR2 SYDVKM. Written as DNA, the CDR3 is TGTGCCGCCGGAGGACAGGGTACCGGGGAGCTGTTTTTT. This translates into CAAGGQGTGELFF.

The CDR3: CASSGAGGYGYTF. The CDR3 nucleotides are TGTGCCAGCTCAGGGGCAGGGGGCTATGGCTACACCTTC. The chain is built from TRBV18 and TRBJ1-2; 7 bases are a match to TRBD1. The V segment lost 5 bases and the J segment 4 bases; nucleotides outside the gene matches: 4. This CDR3 has 13 residues. Germline assignment: CDR1 KGHSH and CDR2 LQKENI.

The V call is TRBV3-1 (or the pseudogene TRBV3-2), the J call TRBJ2-5, with TRBD2 matching over 13 bases. The V gene end was trimmed by 0 bases and the J gene end by 3 bases; junction bases not matched to a gene: 4. Germline loops: CDR1 LGHDT, CDR2 YNNKEL (reference sequence). This CDR3 has 17 residues. CDR3 protein: CASSQDLGLAGEETQYF. CDR3 sequence (DNA): TGTGCCAGCAGCCAAGATTTAGGACTAGCGGGGGAAGAGACCCAGTACTTC.

This clone appeared a few times. This chain connects TRBV5-4 to TRBJ1-6; 10 nucleotides match TRBD1. The CDR3 loop spans 16 amino acids. The J segment lost 4 bases and the V segment lost 4 bases, leaving 5 bases of the junction unmatched. Germline-derived CDR1 and CDR2 are SGHNT and YYREEE (reference sequence). CDR3 loop: CASSRDRGFYNSPLHF. CDR3 sequence (DNA): TGTGCCAGCAGCCGGGACAGGGGATTTTATAATTCACCCCTCCACTTT.

A remark on this clone: This CDR3 is also generated by other DNA sequences in the sample. This sequence joins TRBV7-2 and TRBJ1-6; 7 bases are shared with TRBD1. The germline gives CDR1 SGHTA, CDR2 FQGNSA. The V segment lost 3 bases and the J segment 7 bases; nucleotides outside the gene matches: 3. The CDR3 consists of 14 residues. CDR3 sequence reads: CASSFVQGNSPLHF. In nucleotides, the CDR3 is TGTGCCAGCAGCTTTGTACAGGGGAATTCACCCCTCCACTTT.

V and J are TRBV29-1 and TRBJ2-7; 7 positions match TRBD2. The CDR3 spans 14 residues. Germline V gene sequence: CDR1 SQVTM, CDR2 ANQGSEA. V dropped 4 bases and J dropped 0; count of bases not matched to a gene: 6. The CDR3 is CSVARLASSYEQYF. For the CDR3, the DNA is TGCAGCGTTGCGAGACTAGCCAGCTCCTACGAGCAGTACTTC.

The CDR3 sequence is CASSRLAGESGELFF. CDR3 DNA sequence: TGTGCCAGCAGCCGACTAGCGGGGGAATCAGGGGAGCTGTTTTTT. This rearrangement joins TRBV7-9 to TRBJ2-2; 12 nucleotides match TRBD2. Germline loops: CDR1 SEHNR, CDR2 FQNEAQ (reference sequence). After removal of 5 bases from V and 8 bases from J, the junction contained 6 bases not matched to a gene. The CDR3 covers 15 residues. The full variable domain, in which reference TRBV7-9 and TRBJ2-2 provide the parts outside the CDR3, is DTGVSQNPRHKITKRGQNVTFRCDPISEHNRLYWYRQTLGQGPEFLTYFQNEAQLEKSRLLSDRFSAERPKGSFSTLEIQRTEQGDSAMYLCASSRLAGESGELFFGEGSRLTVL.

This chain links TRBV9 with TRBJ2-1; TRBD2 is a possible D gene (5 bases). Trimming pared 3 bases from V and 8 bases from J, leaving 9 bases between. The CDR3 runs 12 residues. Germline lookup yields CDR1 SGDLS and CDR2 YYNGEE. CDR3 residues: CASSAQRHEQFF. In DNA, the CDR3 is TGTGCCAGCAGCGCCCAGCGGCATGAGCAGTTCTTC.

The chain employs TRBV6-5 and TRBJ1-2, with 9 bases lining up with TRBD1. J lost 5 bases, V lost 9 bases, and 10 bases had no gene match. This CDR3 is built from 14 residues. Germline CDR1 MNHEY, CDR2 SVGAGI. This CDR3 is CASIDGTGIYGYTF. Written as DNA, the CDR3 is TGTGCCAGTATCGACGGGACAGGGATTTATGGCTACACCTTC.

This sequence joins TRBV7-3 and TRBJ2-4; TRBD1 matches at 7 bases. The V gene's germline CDR1 is SGHTA and CDR2 FQGTGA. This CDR3 has 14 residues. The V segment lost 5 bases and the J segment 8 bases; nucleotides outside the gene matches: 9. The CDR3 nucleotides are TGTGCCAGCAGCAAAACAGGGGTCGGGGACATTCAGTACTTC. Translating gives CASSKTGVGDIQYF.

J is TRBJ2-7 and V is TRBV18; no clear D gene. There are 13 residues in the CDR3. Germline-derived CDR1 and CDR2 are KGHSH and LQKENI. V lost 6 bases and J lost 4, with 13 bases in between. The CDR3 reads CASSPSLNYEQYF. The CDR3 DNA sequence: TGTGCCAGCTCGCCGAGTCTTAATTACGAGCAGTACTTC.

V usage is TRBV7-3 and J usage is TRBJ2-1, with TRBD1 identical over 7 bases. With 4 bases clipped from V and 9 bases from J, the junction kept 9 bases outside the gene matches. CDR3 size: 14 residues. Germline CDR1 and CDR2: SGHTA and FQGTGA. As DNA, the CDR3 is TGTGCCAGCAGCTACCGACAGGGAGTTTTTGAGCAGTTCTTC. Its translation is CASSYRQGVFEQFF.

A remark on this clone: This CDR3 is also generated by other DNA sequences in the sample. The J gene is TRBJ2-3, the V gene TRBV24-1; 7 bases align to TRBD1. The CDR3 covers 14 residues. Germline CDR1 KGHDR, CDR2 SFDVKD. The J segment lost 1 base and the V segment lost 5 bases, leaving 2 bases of the junction unmatched. DNA for the CDR3: TGTGCCACCAGTGTAGGACAGGGCACAGATACGCAGTATTTT. Translating gives CATSVGQGTDTQYF.

This clone was counted once. The J gene is TRBJ2-1, the V gene TRBV7-8; D call uncertain. Germline V gene data show CDR1 as SGHVS and CDR2 as FQNEAQ. Trimming left V 5 bases short and J 8 bases short, with 19 bases between. This CDR3 is built from 15 residues. The CDR3 bases are TGTGCCAGCAGCCTTAGTAGCTGGATTCGCGATGAGCAGTTCTTC. Amino acids: CASSLSSWIRDEQFF.

This clone was seen more than once but under ten times. This chain links TRBV9 with TRBJ2-2; maybe TRBD2 (7 bases). The CDR3 is 16 amino acids. Per the germline V gene, CDR1 is SGDLS and CDR2 is YYNGEE. V was pared by 0 bases and J by 5 bases, with 14 bases between. CDR3 in DNA: TGTGCCAGCAGCGTAGAACCGGGGGGCGTTACCGGGGAGCTGTTTTTT. Its protein is CASSVEPGGVTGELFF.

V usage is TRBV27 and J usage is TRBJ2-1, with D possibly matching TRBD2 (5 bases). The V and J ends lost 5 bases and 5 bases respectively, with 16 bases between them. The CDR3 runs to 15 residues. Per germline, CDR1 MNHEY and CDR2 SMNVEV (reference sequence). The CDR3 bases are TGTGCCAGCAGTCTTACCCCGGGGTCCCACAATGAGCAGTTCTTC. It encodes CASSLTPGSHNEQFF.

This sequence joins TRBV15 and TRBJ1-2; possibly TRBD1 for D (5 bases). The CDR3 runs 13 residues. CDR1 is LNHNV and CDR2 is YYDKDF in the germline V gene (reference sequence). The germline V and J ends were trimmed by 3 bases and 8 bases, with 13 bases remaining between them. CDR3 amino acids: CATSSYRGVGYTF. As DNA, the CDR3 is TGTGCCACCAGCAGCTACCGGGGGGTCGGCTACACCTTC.

V and J are TRBV10-1 and TRBJ2-3; weak D call: TRBD2 (6 bases). Germline V gene data show CDR1 as WNHNN and CDR2 as SYGVQD (reference sequence). Trimming removed 3 bases at V and 1 base at J, with 11 bases between. The CDR3 runs 15 residues. The CDR3 region is CASSDGSSGTDTQYF. The CDR3 nucleotides are TGCGCCAGCAGTGATGGCTCTAGCGGCACAGATACGCAGTATTTT.

The chain employs TRBV5-4 and TRBJ2-6, with TRBD1 as a possible D gene (5 bases). Between the trimmed V and J ends, which lost 1 base and 3 bases, there was a span of 8 bases. The germline V gene encodes CDR1 SGHNT and CDR2 YYREEE (reference sequence). This CDR3 comprises 15 residues. The CDR3 loop is CASSLRGFGANVLTF. The CDR3 DNA reads TGTGCCAGCAGCTTGAGGGGCTTTGGGGCCAACGTCCTGACTTTC.

This clone was detected once. The genes are TRBV6-1 and TRBJ2-1, with 9 bases aligning to TRBD1. The germline gives CDR1 MNHNS, CDR2 SASEGT. The CDR3 totals 16 residues. Trimming cost V 3 bases and J 3 bases; bases outside gene matches: 6. For the CDR3, the DNA is TGTGCCAGCAGTGATCTGGGGACAGGGTTCTACAATGAGCAGTTCTTC. This sequence encodes CASSDLGTGFYNEQFF.

The rearrangement joins TRBV18 to TRBJ1-2; TRBD1 is a possible D gene (5 bases). Trimming shortened V by 2 bases and J by 4 bases, and 11 bases separated the two germline ends. The germline V gene encodes CDR1 KGHSH and CDR2 LQKENI. The CDR3 is 14 amino acids. The CDR3 DNA reads as TGTGCCAGCTCACCATCAGGGTCCGGCTATGGCTACACCTTC. Encoded protein: CASSPSGSGYGYTF.

This chain uses TRBV4-1 with TRBJ2-1, with 11 bases lining up with TRBD2. CDR3 length equals 16 residues. The germline V gene has CDR1 MGHRA and CDR2 YSYEKL. The trim removed 6 bases at V and 12 bases at J, leaving 16 bases unmatched. CDR3 sequence: CASSSPGLAGPRGQFF. The CDR3 DNA is TGCGCCAGCAGTTCCCCCGGACTAGCGGGCCCTCGGGGGCAGTTCTTC.

In its sample, this clone was seen a few times. The V gene is TRBV7-9, the J gene TRBJ2-7, with TRBD2 identical over 9 bases. V was pared by 6 bases and J by 3 bases, with 9 bases of the junction left unmatched. CDR1 SEHNR and CDR2 FQNEAQ come from the germline V gene (reference sequence). This CDR3 spans 15 amino acids. The CDR3 DNA reads as TGTGCCAGCAGTCACGGACTTAGCGGGGGCTACGAGCAGTACTTC. Translated: CASSHGLSGGYEQYF.

The chain carries TRBV18 and TRBJ1-1; TRBD1 aligns across 8 bases. The junction had 9 bases not matched to a gene; V was cut back by 5 bases and J by 7 bases. The CDR3 runs 14 residues. CDR1 is KGHSH and CDR2 is LQKENI in the germline V gene. The CDR3 protein is CASSSNRGEGEAFF. The CDR3 DNA is TGTGCCAGCTCAAGCAACAGGGGGGAGGGTGAAGCTTTCTTT.

This sequence joins TRBV6-2 or TRBV6-3 and TRBJ2-1; 7 positions match TRBD1. Unmatched junction bases numbered 5, after V lost 4 bases and J lost 5 bases. Germline V gives CDR1 MNHEY, CDR2 SVGEGT. CDR3 length equals 14 residues. DNA of the CDR3: TGTGCCAGCAGTTGGGGTGACAGGGACAATGAGCAGTTCTTC. Encoded protein: CASSWGDRDNEQFF.

V usage is TRBV6-5 and J usage is TRBJ2-1; 8 bases align to TRBD2. The germline gives CDR1 MNHEY, CDR2 SVGAGI. CDR3 length: 15 amino acids. Germline trimming cut 5 bases from V and 5 bases from J; bases unmatched to any gene: 8. The chain's CDR3 is CASSRGLGENNEQFF. CDR3 coding DNA: TGTGCCAGCAGTAGGGGACTAGGGGAGAACAATGAGCAGTTCTTC.